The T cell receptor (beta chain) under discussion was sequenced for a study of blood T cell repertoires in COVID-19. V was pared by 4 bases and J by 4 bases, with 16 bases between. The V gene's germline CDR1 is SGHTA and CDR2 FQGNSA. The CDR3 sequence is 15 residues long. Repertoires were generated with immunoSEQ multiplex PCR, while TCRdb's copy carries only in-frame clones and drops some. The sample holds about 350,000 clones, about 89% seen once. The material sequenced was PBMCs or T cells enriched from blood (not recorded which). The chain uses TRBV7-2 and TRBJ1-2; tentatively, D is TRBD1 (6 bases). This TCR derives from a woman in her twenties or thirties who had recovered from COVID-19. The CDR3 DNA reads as TGTGCCAGCAGCTATACCGCCGGGGGGCTCTATGGCTACACCTTC. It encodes CASSYTAGGLYGYTF.